Shown below are 5 T cell receptor beta chains from a single sample sequenced in a study of T cells in Graves' hyperthyroidism and ophthalmopathy. Amplified TCR beta CDR3 regions derived from RNA transcripts. In the first-round RT-PCR of the TCR CDR3, the HTBI primer set was used. MiXCR was run by TCRdb on the multiplex PCR reads, yielding one entry per CDR3 protein. The top ten hold approximately 13% of the sample, which has 450,000 to 600,000 distinct CDR3 sequences, roughly 15% seen once. The source material was blood. Source of these receptors: a woman aged 35 to 49 with Graves' hyperthyroidism.

This sequence joins TRBV27 and TRBJ2-2; the D gene could be TRBD1 or TRBD2 (6 bases each). Per germline, CDR1 MNHEY and CDR2 SMNVEV (reference sequence). The CDR3 is 13 amino acids. Deletions cut 7 bases from V and 3 bases from J, with 9 bases between. The CDR3 protein is CASNGGYTGELFF. The CDR3 nucleotides read TGTGCCAGCAACGGGGGCTACACCGGGGAGCTGTTTTTT.

The sample holds a few counts of this clonotype. The chain has TRBV2 and TRBJ1-3, with a possible D match to TRBD1 (5 bases). The V end lost 8 bases, the J end lost 0 bases, and 11 bases lay between the germline ends. The CDR3 extends over 14 amino acids. Looked up from germline, CDR1 is SNHLY and CDR2 is FYNNEI. CDR3 protein: CASQEGSSGNTIYF. The CDR3 coding sequence is TGTGCCAGCCAAGAGGGGAGCTCTGGAAACACCATATATTTT.

This clonotype was picked up a small number of times. The chain links TRBV28 to TRBJ2-4; tentative D call: TRBD2 (7 bases). CDR1 is MDHEN and CDR2 is SYDVKM in the germline V gene. This CDR3 has 13 residues. With 8 bases removed from V and 5 bases from J, the gap between germline ends came to 13 bases. The CDR3 DNA follows: TGTGCCAGCTTTAGAGGGGGGGAAAACATTCAGTACTTC. Translating it yields CASFRGGENIQYF.

At least ten counts were recorded for this clonotype. The rearrangement links TRBV5-1 to TRBJ2-7; 7 bases are shared with TRBD1. There are 15 residues in the CDR3. Germline V gene data show CDR1 as SGHRS and CDR2 as YFSETQ. J was trimmed by 3 bases and V by 0 bases; bases with no gene match: 6. CDR3 coding DNA: TGCGCCAGCAGCTTGGCTCAGGGGGAAAGCTACGAGCAGTACTTC. Amino acids: CASSLAQGESYEQYF.

This clonotype was recorded many times. This sequence joins TRBV5-1 and TRBJ2-1; 13 bases fit TRBD2. The ends lost 1 base at V and 6 bases at J; junction bases unmatched: 4. From germline, CDR1 is SGHRS and CDR2 YFSETQ. CDR3 length equals 16 residues. CDR3 loop: CASSLTWTSGSNEQFF. The CDR3 DNA is TGCGCCAGCAGCTTGACCTGGACTAGCGGGAGCAATGAGCAGTTCTTC.